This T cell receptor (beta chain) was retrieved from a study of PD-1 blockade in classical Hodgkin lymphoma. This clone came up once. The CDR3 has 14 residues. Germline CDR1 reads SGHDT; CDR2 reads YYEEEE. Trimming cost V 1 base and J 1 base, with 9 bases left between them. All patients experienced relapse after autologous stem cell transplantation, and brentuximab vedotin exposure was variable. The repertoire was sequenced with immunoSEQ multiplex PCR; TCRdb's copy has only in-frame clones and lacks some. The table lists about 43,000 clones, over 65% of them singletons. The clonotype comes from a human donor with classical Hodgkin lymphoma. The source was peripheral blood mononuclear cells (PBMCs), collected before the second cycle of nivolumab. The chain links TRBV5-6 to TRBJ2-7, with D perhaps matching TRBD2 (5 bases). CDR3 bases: TGTGCCAGCAGCTTGCCGGACTCTTCCTACGAGCAGTACTTC. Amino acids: CASSLPDSSYEQYF. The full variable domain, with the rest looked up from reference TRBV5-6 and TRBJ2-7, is DAGVTQSPTHLIKTRGQQVTLRCSPKSGHDTVSWYQQALGQGPQFIFQYYEEEERQRGNFPDRFSGHQFPNYSSELNVNALLLGDSALYLCASSLPDSSYEQYFGPGTRLTVT.